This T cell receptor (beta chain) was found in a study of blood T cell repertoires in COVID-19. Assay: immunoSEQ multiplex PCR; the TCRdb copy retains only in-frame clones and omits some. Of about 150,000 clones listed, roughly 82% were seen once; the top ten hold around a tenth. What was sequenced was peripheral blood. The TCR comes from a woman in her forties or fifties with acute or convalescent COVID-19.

In DNA, the CDR3 is TGTGCCAGCAGCTACTTGGGACAGCCGTCGGGTGAAGCTTTCTTT. Translated: CASSYLGQPSGEAFF. The chain is built from TRBV3-1 (or the pseudogene TRBV3-2) and TRBJ1-1; TRBD1 agrees at 7 bases. This CDR3 comprises 15 residues. The V gene end was trimmed by 5 bases and the J gene end by 7 bases; junction bases not matched to a gene: 13. The germline CDR1 and CDR2 sequences are LGHDT and YNNKEL (reference sequence).